Reported below is one T cell receptor beta chain. The junction differs from germline at one of its ends, possibly a read error. This sample is part of a study of T cells in Graves' hyperthyroidism and ophthalmopathy. Turning to the study itself: Blood was drawn when the patient was first diagnosed and still untreated.

CDR3 length equals 12 residues. Germline V lookup: CDR1 SGHAT, CDR2 FQNNGV. The TCR beta CDR3 regions underwent amplification using RNA transcripts as the source. The HTBI primer set was used in a first-round RT-PCR of the TCR CDR3. A single record per CDR3 protein comes from TCRdb applying MiXCR to the multiplex PCR reads. The table lists 700,000 or so distinct CDR3 sequences, 16% of them singletons. Sequencing was carried out using blood. V gene TRBV11-2 combines with J gene TRBJ2-5; D not resolved. The sequence came from a man between 18 and 29 years old with Graves' hyperthyroidism. The CDR3 here is CASSRGQEAQYF. In nucleotides, the CDR3 is TGTGCCAGCAGCAGAGGCCAAGAGGCCCAGTACTTC. Together with reference TRBV11-2 and TRBJ2-5, the CDR3 gives the full variable domain: EAGVAQSPRYKIIEKRQSVAFWCNPISGHATLYWYQQILGQGPKLLIQFQNNGVVDDSQLPKDRFSAERLKGVDSTLKIQPAKLEDSAVYLCASSRGQEAQYFGPGTRLLVL.